The subject of this entry is one T cell receptor (beta chain). Trimming took off 4 bases at V and 11 bases at J, with 17 bases between the two ends. This CDR3 spans 13 amino acids. Germline CDR1 is SEHNR and CDR2 is FQNEAQ (reference sequence). The data stem from a study of T cell clones after liver transplantation. Only in-frame clones appear in the TCRdb table, and some are missing; sequencing was by immunoSEQ multiplex PCR. The sample yields fewer than 85,000 clones, 75% to 85% seen once. The clonotype originates from a human patient who received a liver transplant. Some of the T cells might come from the graft donor. Material: CD4+ T cells from blood, obtained 12 months after liver transplant. The chain employs TRBV7-9 and TRBJ1-1; no clear D. This chain's CDR3 is CASSSPNGIEAFF. The CDR3 DNA follows: TGTGCCAGCAGCTCGCCAAATGGGATCGAGGCTTTCTTT.